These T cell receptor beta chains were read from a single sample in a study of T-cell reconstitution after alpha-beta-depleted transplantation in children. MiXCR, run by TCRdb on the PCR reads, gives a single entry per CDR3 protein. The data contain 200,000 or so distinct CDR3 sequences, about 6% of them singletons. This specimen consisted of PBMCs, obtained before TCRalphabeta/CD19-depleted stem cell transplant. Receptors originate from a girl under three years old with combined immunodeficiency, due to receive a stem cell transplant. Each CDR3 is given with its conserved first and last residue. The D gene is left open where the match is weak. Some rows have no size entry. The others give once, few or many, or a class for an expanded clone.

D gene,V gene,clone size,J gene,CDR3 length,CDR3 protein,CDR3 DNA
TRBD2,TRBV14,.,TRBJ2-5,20,CASSQEGLAVDFYEQETQYF,TGTGCCAGCAGCCAAGAAGGACTAGCGGTAGACTTCTACGAACAAGAGACCCAGTACTTC
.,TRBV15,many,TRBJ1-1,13,CATSHTGQTEAFF,TGTGCCACCAGCCATACGGGGCAAACTGAAGCTTTCTTT
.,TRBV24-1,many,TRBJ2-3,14,CATGTAVSTDTQYF,TGTGCCACCGGGACGGCTGTTAGCACAGATACGCAGTATTTT
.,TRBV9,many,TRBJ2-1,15,CASSVDLPFYNEQFF,TGTGCCAGCAGCGTAGATCTCCCATTCTACAATGAGCAGTTCTTC
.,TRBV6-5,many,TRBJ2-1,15,CASSYSVHSSNEQFF,TGTGCCAGCAGTTACTCGGTCCACAGCTCCAATGAGCAGTTCTTC
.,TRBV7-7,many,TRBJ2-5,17,CASSLASLGTAQETQYF,TGTGCTAGCAGCTTAGCTTCCCTCGGGACGGCCCAAGAGACCCAGTACTTC
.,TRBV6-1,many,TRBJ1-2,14,CASRPRDAGNGYTF,TGTGCCAGCAGACCCAGGGACGCGGGGAATGGCTACACCTTC
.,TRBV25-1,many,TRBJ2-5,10,CASSEETQYF,TGTGCCAGCAGTGAAGAGACCCAGTACTTC
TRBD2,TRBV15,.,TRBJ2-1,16,CATSRVPAGVDNEQFF,TGTGCCACCAGCAGAGTACCAGCGGGAGTTGACAATGAGCAGTTCTTC
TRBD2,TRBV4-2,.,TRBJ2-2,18,CASSRGLAGSSNTGELFF,TGTGCCAGCAGCCGGGGACTAGCGGGGAGCTCGAACACCGGGGAGCTGTTTTTT
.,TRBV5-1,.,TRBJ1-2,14,CASSSDRFPYGYTF,TGCGCCAGCAGCTCCGACAGGTTCCCCTATGGCTACACCTTC
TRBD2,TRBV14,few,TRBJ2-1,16,CASSLLAGGPIVEQFF,TGTGCCAGCAGTCTCTTAGCGGGAGGGCCGATCGTTGAGCAGTTCTTC
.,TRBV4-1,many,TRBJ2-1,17,CASSQAPAITGYNEQFF,TGCGCCAGCAGCCAAGCGCCAGCGATTACAGGCTACAATGAGCAGTTCTTC
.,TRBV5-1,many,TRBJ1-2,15,CASSLDVNKNYGYTF,TGCGCCAGCAGCTTGGATGTCAACAAAAACTATGGCTACACCTTC
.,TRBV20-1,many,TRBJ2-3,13,CSARDYNTDTQYF,TGCAGTGCTAGAGATTATAACACAGATACGCAGTATTTT
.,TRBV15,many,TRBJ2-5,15,CATSMLAEYRETQYF,TGTGCCACCAGCATGTTGGCGGAATATAGGGAGACCCAGTACTTC
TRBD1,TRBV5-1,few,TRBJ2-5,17,CASSPLMGQGARETQYF,TGCGCCAGCAGCCCCCTTATGGGACAGGGGGCGCGTGAGACCCAGTACTTC
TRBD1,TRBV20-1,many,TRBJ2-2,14,CSARGTGPRGELFF,TGCAGTGCTAGAGGGACAGGCCCTCGCGGGGAGCTGTTTTTT
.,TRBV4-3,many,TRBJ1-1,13,CASSQVGEAEAFF,TGCGCCAGCAGCCAGGTAGGGGAGGCTGAAGCTTTCTTT
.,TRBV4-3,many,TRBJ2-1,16,CASSQDRYSSYNEQFF,TGCGCCAGCAGCCAAGATAGGTACAGCTCCTACAATGAGCAGTTCTTC
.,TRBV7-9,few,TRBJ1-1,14,CASSLDRENTEAFF,TGTGCCAGCAGCTTAGACCGGGAGAACACTGAAGCTTTCTTT
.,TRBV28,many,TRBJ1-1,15,CASSPGVLGNTEAFF,TGTGCCAGCAGTCCTGGGGTCCTCGGCAACACTGAAGCTTTCTTT
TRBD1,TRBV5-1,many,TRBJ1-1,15,CASSWETGSNTEAFF,TGCGCCAGCAGCTGGGAGACAGGGTCCAACACTGAAGCTTTCTTT
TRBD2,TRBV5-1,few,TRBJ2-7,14,CASSSGTSGTEQYF,TGCGCCAGCAGCAGCGGGACTAGCGGGACCGAGCAGTACTTC
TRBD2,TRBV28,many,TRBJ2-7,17,CASSLLLAGGEGYEQYF,TGTGCCAGCAGCCTACTACTAGCGGGAGGGGAGGGCTACGAGCAGTACTTC
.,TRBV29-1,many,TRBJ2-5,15,CSVTGALFERETQYF,TGCAGCGTTACGGGGGCGCTTTTCGAGAGAGAGACCCAGTACTTC
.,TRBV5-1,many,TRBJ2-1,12,CASSLEDNEQFF,TGCGCCAGCAGCTTGGAAGACAATGAGCAGTTCTTC
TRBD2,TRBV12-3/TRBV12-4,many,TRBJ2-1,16,CASRPDILAGASIEFF,TGTGCCAGCAGACCCGACATACTAGCGGGAGCCAGTATCGAGTTCTTC
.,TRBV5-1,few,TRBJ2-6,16,CASSPGTSPGANVLTF,TGCGCCAGCAGCCCGGGGACTTCCCCTGGGGCCAACGTCCTGACTTTC
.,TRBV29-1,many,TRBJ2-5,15,CSVEGAREWEETQYF,TGCAGCGTTGAAGGGGCCAGGGAGTGGGAAGAGACCCAGTACTTC
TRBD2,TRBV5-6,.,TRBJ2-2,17,CAMGGGLRTSDSGELFF,TGTGCCATGGGCGGAGGGCTCCGGACTAGCGATTCCGGGGAGCTGTTTTTT
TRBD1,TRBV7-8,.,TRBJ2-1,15,CASSLLRDRGHEQFF,TGTGCCAGCAGCTTGCTCCGGGACAGGGGCCATGAGCAGTTCTTC
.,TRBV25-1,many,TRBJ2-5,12,CASSAGRETQYF,TGTGCCAGCAGTGCGGGACGAGAGACCCAGTACTTC
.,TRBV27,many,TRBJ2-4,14,CASGPDAGVYIQYF,TGTGCCAGCGGACCAGACGCGGGCGTGTACATTCAGTACTTC
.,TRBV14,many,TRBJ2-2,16,CASSPDWFPNTGELFF,TGTGCCAGCAGCCCGGACTGGTTTCCGAACACCGGGGAGCTGTTTTTT
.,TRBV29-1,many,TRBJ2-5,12,CSVPRLRETQYF,TGCAGCGTCCCAAGATTGAGGGAGACCCAGTACTTC
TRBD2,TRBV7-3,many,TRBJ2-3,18,CASSLTKIAGGITDTQYF,TGTGCCAGCAGCTTAACGAAAATAGCGGGAGGTATCACAGATACGCAGTATTTT
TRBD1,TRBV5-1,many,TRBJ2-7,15,CASSLEPGQIYEQYF,TGCGCCAGCAGCTTGGAGCCGGGACAGATCTACGAGCAGTACTTC
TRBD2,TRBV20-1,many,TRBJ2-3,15,CSANEGGSNTDTQYF,TGCAGTGCTAATGAAGGCGGGAGTAACACAGATACGCAGTATTTT
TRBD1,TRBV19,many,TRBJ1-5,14,CASSIEQGRQPQHF,TGTGCCAGTAGTATAGAACAGGGGCGACAGCCCCAGCATTTT
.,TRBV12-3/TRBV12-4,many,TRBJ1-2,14,CASRPRGTNYGYTF,TGTGCCAGCAGACCTCGGGGGACTAACTATGGCTACACCTTC
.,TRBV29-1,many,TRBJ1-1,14,CSAHLGLLNTEAFF,TGCAGCGCTCATCTGGGACTCCTGAACACTGAAGCTTTCTTT
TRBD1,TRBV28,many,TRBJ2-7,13,CASSWTGSYEQYF,TGTGCCAGCAGTTGGACAGGGTCCTACGAGCAGTACTTC
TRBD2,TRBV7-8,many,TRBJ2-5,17,CASSLPQTSGEVETQYF,TGTGCCAGCAGCTTACCACAGACTAGCGGGGAGGTAGAGACCCAGTACTTC
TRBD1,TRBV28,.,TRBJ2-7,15,CASSSVPGQGYEQYF,TGTGCCAGCAGTTCGGTTCCGGGACAGGGATACGAGCAGTACTTC
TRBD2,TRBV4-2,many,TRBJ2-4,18,CASSQVGLAGVAKNIQYF,TGTGCCAGCAGCCAAGTGGGACTAGCGGGGGTAGCCAAAAACATTCAGTACTTC
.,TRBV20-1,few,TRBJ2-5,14,CSATLSPFRETQYF,TGCAGTGCTACACTCTCCCCTTTCAGGGAGACCCAGTACTTC
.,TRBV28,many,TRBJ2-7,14,CASTTAVLNYEQYF,TGTGCCAGCACCACCGCGGTACTAAACTACGAGCAGTACTTC
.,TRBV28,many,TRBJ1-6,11,CASSFNSPLHF,TGTGCCAGCAGTTTTAATTCACCCCTCCACTTT